Below are 27 T cell receptor beta chains sequenced from a single sample in a study of blood T cell repertoires in COVID-19. Some clones are missing from TCRdb's copy, which holds only in-frame ones; the method was immunoSEQ multiplex PCR. The table includes roughly 95,000 clones, about 84% detected once. The specimen was peripheral blood. The source is a human donor in a cohort sampled during active COVID-19.

The genes are TRBV18 and TRBJ2-6; perhaps TRBD2 as D (5 bases). Trimming took 3 bases from V and 1 from J, leaving 28 bases between them. The CDR3 totals 22 residues. Per the germline V gene, CDR1 is KGHSH and CDR2 is LQKENI. CDR3: CASSPKLGGPQASRSGANVLTF. The CDR3 DNA reads as TGTGCCAGCTCACCGAAGTTAGGAGGACCCCAGGCGTCGCGATCTGGGGCCAACGTCCTGACTTTC.

The chain joins TRBV5-6 to TRBJ1-2; D is ambiguous. The V gene lost 0 bases and the J gene lost 0 bases, with 15 bases spanning the gap. Germline loops: CDR1 SGHDT, CDR2 YYEEEE. The CDR3 extends over 17 amino acids. In DNA, the CDR3 is TGTGCCAGCAGCTTGGATTATGGAGGGCTCTCTAACTATGGCTACACCTTC. It encodes CASSLDYGGLSNYGYTF.

V is TRBV6-5 and J is TRBJ2-2; TRBD1 matches 8 bases. Germline CDR1 reads MNHEY; CDR2 reads SVGAGI. The CDR3 covers 13 residues. The ends lost 7 bases at V and 6 bases at J; junction bases unmatched: 4. Here the CDR3 DNA reads TGTGCCAGCAATACAGGGGGACCCGGGGAGCTGTTTTTT. It is translated as CASNTGGPGELFF.

The rearrangement joins TRBV6-5 to TRBJ2-5, with 7 bases identical to TRBD1. The V and J ends lost 2 bases and 4 bases, in that order; junction bases with no gene match: 7. CDR1 is MNHEY and CDR2 is SVGAGI in the germline V gene. This CDR3 is built from 15 residues. The CDR3: CASSYGQAKTETQYF. The CDR3 coding sequence is TGTGCCAGCAGTTACGGACAGGCGAAGACAGAGACCCAGTACTTC.

This chain links TRBV6-4 with TRBJ1-2; tentatively, D is TRBD1 (6 bases). V lost 8 bases, J lost 0 bases, and 13 bases lay in between. Germline V gene data show CDR1 as MRHNA and CDR2 as SNTAGT. This CDR3 is built from 14 residues. The CDR3 is CASSRDTANYGYTF. DNA of the CDR3: TGTGCCAGCTCCCGGGACACAGCTAACTATGGCTACACCTTC.

The chain uses TRBV7-2 and TRBJ1-1; TRBD1 matches at 8 bases. Trimming cost V 5 bases and J 4 bases; bases outside gene matches: 9. Germline CDR1 reads SGHTA; CDR2 reads FQGNSA. There are 15 residues in the CDR3. DNA of the CDR3: TGTGCCAGCAGCGAAGTACAGGGGGTAGGCACTGAAGCTTTCTTT. It specifies CASSEVQGVGTEAFF.

This clone was found a few times. The V call is TRBV3-1 (or the pseudogene TRBV3-2), the J call TRBJ1-1; D is uncertain. The V end was cut by 8 bases, the J end by 4 bases, with 26 bases between. The CDR3 sequence is 17 residues long. Germline V gives CDR1 LGHDT, CDR2 YNNKEL (reference sequence). CDR3 sequence (DNA): TGTGCCAGCTCAACAAGACGGTCATCCGGGGAAGGCACTGAAGCTTTCTTT. Its protein is CASSTRRSSGEGTEAFF.

Of note for this clone: The same CDR3 can be traced to other DNA sequences in this sample. CDR3 sequence (DNA): TGTGCCAGCAGCCTGGGCGGAAACACCATATATTTT. As protein: CASSLGGNTIYF. This chain connects TRBV12-3 or TRBV12-4 to TRBJ1-3; D unclear. V was cut by 6 bases and J by 4 bases, with 7 bases left in between. The CDR3 runs to 12 residues.

The CDR3 loop is CASSQLAESYNEQFF. The CDR3 coding sequence is TGTGCCAGTAGTCAACTAGCAGAAAGTTACAATGAGCAGTTCTTC. V and J are TRBV19 and TRBJ2-1; D may be TRBD2 (6 bases). The V end lost 5 bases, the J end lost 4 bases, and 15 bases lay between the germline ends. The germline gives CDR1 LNHDA, CDR2 SQIVND (reference sequence). The CDR3 length is 15 residues. Full variable domain (missing parts from reference TRBV19 and TRBJ2-1): DGGITQSPKYLFRKEGQNVTLSCEQNLNHDAMYWYRQDPGQGLRLIYYSQIVNDFQKGDIAEGYSVSREKKESFPLTVTSAQKNPTAFYLCASSQLAESYNEQFFGPGTRLTVL.

This sequence joins TRBV7-9 and TRBJ2-1; 10 nucleotides line up with TRBD1. The CDR3 runs to 16 residues. V was pared by 2 bases and J by 6 bases, with 7 bases of the junction left unmatched. Per germline, CDR1 SEHNR and CDR2 FQNEAQ (reference sequence). The CDR3 DNA reads as TGTGCCAGCAGCTTAAGACCGGACAGGGGGGTCAATGAGCAGTTCTTC. Its protein product is CASSLRPDRGVNEQFF.

This clone has only one observation. This sequence joins TRBV28 and TRBJ2-2; 8 bases are a match to TRBD2. Germline V gene sequence: CDR1 MDHEN, CDR2 SYDVKM. Trimming took 5 bases from V and 6 from J; bases not matched to a gene: 20. The length of the CDR3 is 19 residues. The CDR3 bases are TGTGCCAGCAGTCAAAGCGGGAGAATCGCCGTCAGACCTGCCGGGGAGCTGTTTTTT. Protein product: CASSQSGRIAVRPAGELFF.

The chain links TRBV11-2 to TRBJ1-1; D ambiguous. Trimming cost V 0 bases and J 1 base, with 9 bases left between them. Per the germline V gene, CDR1 is SGHAT and CDR2 is FQNNGV. The CDR3 is 15 residues long. The CDR3 nucleotides are TGTGCCAGCAGCTTAGATGGTTGGGCGAACACTGAAGCTTTCTTT. It specifies CASSLDGWANTEAFF.

The chain employs TRBV7-2 and TRBJ2-1; 10 bases map to TRBD2. V shed 3 bases, J shed 7 bases, and the junction held 6 bases outside the gene matches. CDR1 and CDR2 from the germline V gene are SGHTA and FQGNSA. This CDR3 has 15 amino acids. CDR3 residues: CASSFFPTSGNEQFF. The CDR3 coding sequence is TGTGCCAGCAGCTTTTTTCCGACTAGCGGGAATGAGCAGTTCTTC.

The chain employs TRBV7-3 and TRBJ2-7; TRBD1 is a possible D gene (5 bases). This CDR3 is built from 16 residues. The V and J ends lost 5 bases and 4 bases respectively, with 21 bases between them. Germline values: CDR1 SGHTA, CDR2 FQGTGA. The CDR3 DNA reads TGTGCCAGCAGCCTCCAGGGTCCCCCAATCGCATACGAGCAGTACTTC. Protein product: CASSLQGPPIAYEQYF.

The gene calls are TRBV6-5 and TRBJ2-2; 9 nucleotides match TRBD1. V lost 5 bases and J lost 4; bases outside the gene matches: 5. This CDR3 spans 15 amino acids. CDR1 and CDR2 (germline): MNHEY, SVGAGI. Here the CDR3 DNA reads TGTGCCAGCAGTACCGGGACAGGGATCACCGGGGAGCTGTTTTTT. Amino acid sequence: CASSTGTGITGELFF.

The chain employs TRBV7-9 and TRBJ1-3, with a possible D match to TRBD1 (6 bases). Trimming shortened V by 5 bases and J by 5 bases, and 10 bases separated the two germline ends. The CDR3 is 13 residues long. Germline V CDR1 and CDR2: SEHNR, FQNEAQ (reference sequence). The CDR3 DNA sequence: TGTGCCAGCAGCGGGGGCTTAAGAAACACCATATATTTT. This encodes CASSGGLRNTIYF.

The chain combines TRBV24-1 with TRBJ1-5; TRBD1 agrees at 12 bases. CDR1 and CDR2 (germline): KGHDR, SFDVKD. This CDR3 comprises 16 residues. With 3 bases clipped from V and 4 bases from J, the junction kept 3 bases outside the gene matches. CDR3 sequence: CATSDRDRGPNQPQHF. Here the CDR3 DNA reads TGTGCCACCAGTGATCGGGACAGGGGGCCGAATCAGCCCCAGCATTTT.

The V gene is TRBV12-3 or TRBV12-4, the J gene TRBJ2-7; D is unresolved. This CDR3 is built from 12 residues. V lost 6 bases to trimming and J lost 2 bases, with 8 bases between them. CDR3 sequence reads: CASRKNTYEQYF. CDR3 sequence (DNA): TGTGCCAGCAGAAAAAACACCTACGAGCAGTACTTC.

The chain is built from TRBV10-3 and TRBJ2-3, with 7 bases that match TRBD2. V was pared by 11 bases and J by 1 base, with 9 bases of the junction left unmatched. This CDR3 has 14 residues. Germline values: CDR1 ENHRY, CDR2 SYGVKD. The CDR3 is CAVGGGPGTDTQYF. CDR3 coding DNA: TGTGCCGTCGGGGGAGGGCCTGGCACAGATACGCAGTATTTT.

This clone was observed a few times. This sequence joins TRBV7-6 and TRBJ1-3; D gene ambiguous. CDR1 is SGHVS, CDR2 FNYEAQ, per germline. V was pared by 5 bases and J by 2 bases, with 16 bases between. CDR3 length: 16 amino acids. CDR3 in amino acids: CASSPAGSLAGNTIYF. The CDR3 DNA reads TGTGCCAGCAGCCCGGCGGGCAGTCTAGCTGGAAACACCATATATTTT.

The genes are TRBV9 and TRBJ2-2; 7 positions match TRBD1. The CDR3 has 15 residues. CDR1 and CDR2 from the germline V gene are SGDLS and YYNGEE. J lost 0 bases, V lost 6 bases, and 5 bases had no gene match. In nucleotides, the CDR3 is TGTGCCAGCAACCTAGGGGGCGCGAACACCGGGGAGCTGTTTTTT. Amino acids: CASNLGGANTGELFF.

The chain combines TRBV25-1 with TRBJ1-2, with no clear D. The CDR3 loop spans 13 amino acids. CDR1 is MGHDK, CDR2 SYGVNS, per germline. V lost 3 bases and J lost 1, with 6 bases in between. The CDR3 sequence: CASSDPGNYGYTF. For the CDR3, the DNA is TGTGCCAGCAGTGATCCCGGTAACTATGGCTACACCTTC.

This rearrangement joins TRBV9 to TRBJ1-1; 11 bases line up with TRBD1. CDR1 is SGDLS, CDR2 YYNGEE, per germline. The CDR3 contains 14 residues. V shed 4 bases, J shed 5 bases, and the junction held 4 bases outside the gene matches. The CDR3 here is CASSNRDRGTEAFF. DNA of the CDR3: TGTGCCAGCAGCAACCGGGACAGGGGGACTGAAGCTTTCTTT.

The gene calls are TRBV27 and TRBJ1-6; D possibly corresponds to TRBD1 (5 bases). Per germline, CDR1 MNHEY and CDR2 SMNVEV (reference sequence). There are 13 residues in the CDR3. The germline V and J ends were trimmed by 5 bases and 7 bases, with 9 bases remaining between them. The CDR3 coding sequence is TGTGCCAGCAGTCCTGCAGGGAATTCACCCCTCCACTTT. It codes for CASSPAGNSPLHF.

This sequence joins TRBV18 and TRBJ1-3, with D maybe TRBD1 (5 bases). Trimming left V 6 bases short and J 2 bases short, with 17 bases between. The CDR3 runs 16 residues. CDR1 and CDR2 from the germline V gene are KGHSH and LQKENI. CDR3 sequence: CASSIAIPGTGNTIYF. In nucleotides, the CDR3 is TGTGCCAGCTCGATAGCCATCCCAGGGACTGGAAACACCATATATTTT.

This rearrangement joins TRBV5-1 to TRBJ2-5; tentatively, D is TRBD2 (6 bases). With 2 bases removed from V and 0 bases from J, the gap between germline ends came to 8 bases. This CDR3 spans 14 amino acids. Germline V lookup: CDR1 SGHRS, CDR2 YFSETQ. This CDR3 is CASSLGGYQETQYF. The CDR3 DNA sequence: TGCGCCAGCAGCTTAGGAGGGTACCAAGAGACCCAGTACTTC.

The chain recombines TRBV3-1 (or the pseudogene TRBV3-2) with TRBJ2-1, with TRBD2 as a possible D gene (6 bases). V shed 5 bases and J shed 0 bases, with 14 bases lying between them. The germline V gene has CDR1 LGHDT and CDR2 YNNKEL (reference sequence). CDR3 length equals 16 residues. The CDR3 coding sequence is TGTGCCAGCAGCACATCTAGCGTAAGCTCCTACAATGAGCAGTTCTTC. Residues: CASSTSSVSSYNEQFF.